This T cell receptor beta chain originates from a study of identical twins. TCRdb re-called the 5' RACE reads with MiXCR, one entry per CDR3 protein. The sample lists 500,000 to 600,000 distinct CDR3 sequences, about 20% occurring once. From germline, CDR1 is PRHDT and CDR2 FYEKMQ (reference sequence). Trimming cost V 5 bases and J 2 bases, with 23 bases left between them. The CDR3 is made up of 18 amino acids. These same records also appear under a second study, on T cells expressing NK-cell markers. That source adds: According to the study, TCR beta repertoires originated from sorted CD3+CD56+NKG2C+, CD3+CD56+NKG2C- and CD3+CD56-NKG2C+ T cells. There were seven HCMV-seropositive donors and one seronegative donor among the eight sequenced.

The V gene is TRBV13, the J gene TRBJ2-3; no clear D gene. The sequence came from a woman younger than 35 in good health. Material for sequencing was CD4+ T cells sorted from blood. CDR3 in amino acids: CASSPGLLWGSPTDTQYF. For the CDR3, the DNA is TGTGCCAGCAGCCCCGGCCTCCTATGGGGATCCCCCACAGATACGCAGTATTTT.